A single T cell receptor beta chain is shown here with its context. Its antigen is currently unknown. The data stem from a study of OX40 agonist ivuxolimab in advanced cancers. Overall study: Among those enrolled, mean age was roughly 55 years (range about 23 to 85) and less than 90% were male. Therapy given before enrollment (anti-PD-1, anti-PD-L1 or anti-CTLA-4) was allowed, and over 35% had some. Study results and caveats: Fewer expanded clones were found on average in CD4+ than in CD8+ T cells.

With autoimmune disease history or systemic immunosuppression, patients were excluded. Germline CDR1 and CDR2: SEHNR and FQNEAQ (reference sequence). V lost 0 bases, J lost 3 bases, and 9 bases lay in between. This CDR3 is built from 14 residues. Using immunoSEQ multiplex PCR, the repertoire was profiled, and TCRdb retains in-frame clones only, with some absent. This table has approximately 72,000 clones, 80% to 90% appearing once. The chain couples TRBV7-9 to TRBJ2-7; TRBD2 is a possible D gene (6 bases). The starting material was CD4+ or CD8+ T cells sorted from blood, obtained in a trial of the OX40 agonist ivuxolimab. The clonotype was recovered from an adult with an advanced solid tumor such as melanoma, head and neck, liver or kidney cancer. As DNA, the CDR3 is TGTGCCAGCAGCTTAGCGGGAGGTGTCTACGAGCAGTACTTC. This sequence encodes CASSLAGGVYEQYF.